These 8 T cell receptor beta chains were all obtained from the same sample, sequenced in a study of T-cell memory formation after mild COVID-19. TCRdb passed the 5' RACE reads through MiXCR, listing each CDR3 protein once. The sample lists under 400,000 distinct CDR3 sequences; roughly 20% were seen once. The specimen was PBMCs or a T cell subset sorted from them (not recorded which). These receptors all come from an adult woman who had mild COVID-19 (a few samples of this study predate the infection). Cell type and time point are not known.

This clonotype was counted ten times or more. CDR3 nucleotides: TGCGCCAGCAGTTCGTCATCGGGACAGCGTCTCCACAATGAGCAGTTCTTC. This codes for CASSSSSGQRLHNEQFF. V usage is TRBV5-1 and J usage is TRBJ2-1; TRBD1 matches 7 bases. The length of the CDR3 is 17 residues. CDR1 is SGHRS and CDR2 is YFSETQ in the germline V gene. V was clipped by 5 bases and J by 5 bases; unmatched bases: 16.

This clonotype was found a few times. The rearrangement joins TRBV2 to TRBJ2-3; no definite D call. This CDR3 has 13 residues. Germline CDR1 reads SNHLY; CDR2 reads FYNNEI. V was shortened by 0 bases and J by 4 bases, with 5 bases between the two germline ends. CDR3 sequence reads: CASSEAGSDTQYF. In DNA, the CDR3 is TGTGCCAGCAGTGAAGCGGGATCAGATACGCAGTATTTT.

This clonotype was observed a single time. The chain combines TRBV18 with TRBJ2-3; D possibly corresponds to TRBD2 (5 bases). The CDR3 extends over 16 amino acids. Deletions cut 0 bases from V and 3 bases from J, with 13 bases between. Looked up from germline, CDR1 is KGHSH and CDR2 is LQKENI. CDR3 in amino acids: CASSPPFGDGTDTQYF. In DNA form, the CDR3 reads TGTGCCAGCTCACCACCGTTCGGGGATGGGACAGATACGCAGTATTTT.

This clonotype was seen ten or more times. The gene calls are TRBV4-3 and TRBJ2-2; 8 positions match TRBD1. CDR1 is LGHNA, CDR2 YSLEER, per germline. Germline trimming cut 1 base from V and 4 bases from J; bases unmatched to any gene: 5. This CDR3 spans 16 amino acids. The CDR3 here is CASSQGTGLVTGELFF. CDR3 coding DNA: TGCGCCAGCAGCCAAGGGACAGGGTTGGTCACCGGGGAGCTGTTTTTT.

The chain uses TRBV29-1 and TRBJ2-1, with unresolved D. Trimming shortened V by 2 bases and J by 5 bases, and 7 bases separated the two germline ends. Looked up from germline, CDR1 is SQVTM and CDR2 is ANQGSEA. This CDR3 has 12 amino acids. The CDR3 loop is CSVERANNEQFF. Here the CDR3 DNA reads TGCAGCGTTGAAAGGGCGAACAATGAGCAGTTCTTC.

This clonotype has more than one count but fewer than ten. The rearrangement links TRBV11-2 to TRBJ2-1, with 16 nucleotides matching TRBD2. V lost 6 bases to trimming and J lost 5 bases; unmatched junction nucleotides: 7. Germline-derived CDR1 and CDR2 are SGHAT and FQNNGV. The CDR3 is 17 residues long. The CDR3: CASRMTGTSGGDNEQFF. In DNA form, the CDR3 reads TGTGCCAGCAGAATGACCGGGACTAGCGGGGGGGACAATGAGCAGTTCTTC.

The J gene is TRBJ1-4, the V gene TRBV5-1; D is unresolved. V lost 2 bases, J lost 6 bases, and 11 bases lay in between. CDR1 is SGHRS and CDR2 is YFSETQ in the germline V gene. This CDR3 contains 14 residues. Here the CDR3 reads CASSFESLDEKLFF. DNA for the CDR3: TGCGCCAGCAGCTTCGAGAGCCTTGATGAAAAACTGTTTTTT.

The chain combines TRBV7-2 with TRBJ2-3; D perhaps matches TRBD2 (5 bases). This CDR3 has 17 amino acids. V was pared by 0 bases and J by 1 base, with 14 bases between. Per the germline V gene, CDR1 is SGHTA and CDR2 is FQGNSA. The CDR3 here is CASSLARLGSGTDTQYF. The DNA of the CDR3 is TGTGCCAGCAGCTTAGCCCGTTTGGGGAGCGGCACAGATACGCAGTATTTT.